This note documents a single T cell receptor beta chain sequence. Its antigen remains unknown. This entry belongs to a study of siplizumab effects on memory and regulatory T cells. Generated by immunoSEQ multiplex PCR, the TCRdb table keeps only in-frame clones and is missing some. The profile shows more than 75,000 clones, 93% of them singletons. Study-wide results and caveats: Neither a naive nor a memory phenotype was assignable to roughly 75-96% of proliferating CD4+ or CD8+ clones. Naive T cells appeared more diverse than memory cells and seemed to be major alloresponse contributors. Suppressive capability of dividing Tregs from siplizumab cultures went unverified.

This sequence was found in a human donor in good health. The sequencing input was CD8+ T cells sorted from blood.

The CDR3 nucleotides are TGTGCCAGCAGCGGCGGTGGGACAGCCCAATGGGACACCGGGGAGCTGTTTTTT. It codes for CASSGGGTAQWDTGELFF. V and J are TRBV7-9 and TRBJ2-2, with 7 bases lining up with TRBD1. Germline-derived CDR1 and CDR2 are SEHNR and FQNEAQ (reference sequence). V trimming: 5 bases; J trimming: 3 bases; junction bases outside the gene matches: 15. This CDR3 is built from 18 residues.